This entry lists 6 T cell receptor beta chains sequenced from one sample in a study of T cells in Graves' hyperthyroidism and ophthalmopathy. Amplification of TCR beta CDR3 regions used RNA as the template. The HTBI set primed first-round TCR CDR3 RT-PCR. TCRdb ran MiXCR on the multiplex PCR reads and lists one entry per CDR3 protein. The table has about 840,000 distinct CDR3 sequences, 38% seen once. The sample consisted of blood. These receptor sequences come from a man between 18 and 29 years old with Graves' hyperthyroidism.

The rearrangement links TRBV12-3 or TRBV12-4 to TRBJ1-3, with D unresolved. The CDR3 spans 15 residues. V was clipped by 3 bases and J by 4 bases, with 13 bases between them. Written as DNA, the CDR3 is TGTGCCAGCAGTTTGGAGGGATTAACGGGAAACACCATATATTTT. The encoded protein is CASSLEGLTGNTIYF.

This clonotype was counted many times. CDR3 residues: CATSSPVGQSQPQHF. DNA for the CDR3: TGTGCCACCAGCTCTCCCGTGGGACAGAGTCAGCCCCAGCATTTT. The chain employs TRBV15 and TRBJ1-5; 7 bases are a match to TRBD1. Per the germline V gene, CDR1 is LNHNV and CDR2 is YYDKDF (reference sequence). This CDR3 region has 15 residues. Trimming at V came to 5 bases and at J to 6 bases, leaving 10 bases not matched to a gene.

The table lists this clonotype with many counts. This sequence joins TRBV5-6 and TRBJ2-2; 9 bases are shared with TRBD1. The CDR3 totals 16 residues. V lost 3 bases and J lost 0; bases outside the gene matches: 3. CDR1 is SGHDT and CDR2 is YYEEEE in the germline V gene. The CDR3 nucleotides are TGTGCCAGCAGCTGGGACAGGGTAACGAACACCGGGGAGCTGTTTTTT. Encoded protein: CASSWDRVTNTGELFF.

This clonotype was counted a few times. V is TRBV7-2 and J is TRBJ2-7, with 9 positions matching TRBD2. V lost 5 bases to trimming and J lost 2 bases; unmatched junction nucleotides: 7. Looked up from germline, CDR1 is SGHTA and CDR2 is FQGNSA. The CDR3 extends over 15 amino acids. The CDR3 region is CASSQTGTSTYEQYF. Here the CDR3 DNA reads TGTGCCAGCAGCCAAACGGGGACTAGCACCTACGAGCAGTACTTC.

In this sample, this clonotype turned up a few times. V is TRBV5-1 and J is TRBJ1-1; 8 bases fit TRBD1. The CDR3 totals 15 residues. Germline values: CDR1 SGHRS, CDR2 YFSETQ. V lost 1 base and J lost 4; bases outside the gene matches: 6. The CDR3 spells CASSLYRQGFTEAFF. The CDR3 DNA reads TGCGCCAGCAGCTTGTACCGACAGGGGTTCACTGAAGCTTTCTTT. Complete variable domain (other parts from reference TRBV5-1 and TRBJ1-1): KAGVTQTPRYLIKTRGQQVTLSCSPISGHRSVSWYQQTPGQGLQFLFEYFSETQRNKGNFPGRFSGRQFSNSRSEMNVSTLELGDSALYLCASSLYRQGFTEAFFGQGTRLTVV.

The chain joins TRBV7-9 to TRBJ2-7, with 7 bases aligning to TRBD2. Germline lookup yields CDR1 SEHNR and CDR2 FQNEAQ (reference sequence). V was clipped by 5 bases and J by 6 bases; unmatched bases: 7. This CDR3 contains 13 residues. CDR3 protein: CASSQLGGPEQYF. The DNA of the CDR3 is TGTGCCAGCAGCCAATTGGGAGGGCCCGAGCAGTACTTC.